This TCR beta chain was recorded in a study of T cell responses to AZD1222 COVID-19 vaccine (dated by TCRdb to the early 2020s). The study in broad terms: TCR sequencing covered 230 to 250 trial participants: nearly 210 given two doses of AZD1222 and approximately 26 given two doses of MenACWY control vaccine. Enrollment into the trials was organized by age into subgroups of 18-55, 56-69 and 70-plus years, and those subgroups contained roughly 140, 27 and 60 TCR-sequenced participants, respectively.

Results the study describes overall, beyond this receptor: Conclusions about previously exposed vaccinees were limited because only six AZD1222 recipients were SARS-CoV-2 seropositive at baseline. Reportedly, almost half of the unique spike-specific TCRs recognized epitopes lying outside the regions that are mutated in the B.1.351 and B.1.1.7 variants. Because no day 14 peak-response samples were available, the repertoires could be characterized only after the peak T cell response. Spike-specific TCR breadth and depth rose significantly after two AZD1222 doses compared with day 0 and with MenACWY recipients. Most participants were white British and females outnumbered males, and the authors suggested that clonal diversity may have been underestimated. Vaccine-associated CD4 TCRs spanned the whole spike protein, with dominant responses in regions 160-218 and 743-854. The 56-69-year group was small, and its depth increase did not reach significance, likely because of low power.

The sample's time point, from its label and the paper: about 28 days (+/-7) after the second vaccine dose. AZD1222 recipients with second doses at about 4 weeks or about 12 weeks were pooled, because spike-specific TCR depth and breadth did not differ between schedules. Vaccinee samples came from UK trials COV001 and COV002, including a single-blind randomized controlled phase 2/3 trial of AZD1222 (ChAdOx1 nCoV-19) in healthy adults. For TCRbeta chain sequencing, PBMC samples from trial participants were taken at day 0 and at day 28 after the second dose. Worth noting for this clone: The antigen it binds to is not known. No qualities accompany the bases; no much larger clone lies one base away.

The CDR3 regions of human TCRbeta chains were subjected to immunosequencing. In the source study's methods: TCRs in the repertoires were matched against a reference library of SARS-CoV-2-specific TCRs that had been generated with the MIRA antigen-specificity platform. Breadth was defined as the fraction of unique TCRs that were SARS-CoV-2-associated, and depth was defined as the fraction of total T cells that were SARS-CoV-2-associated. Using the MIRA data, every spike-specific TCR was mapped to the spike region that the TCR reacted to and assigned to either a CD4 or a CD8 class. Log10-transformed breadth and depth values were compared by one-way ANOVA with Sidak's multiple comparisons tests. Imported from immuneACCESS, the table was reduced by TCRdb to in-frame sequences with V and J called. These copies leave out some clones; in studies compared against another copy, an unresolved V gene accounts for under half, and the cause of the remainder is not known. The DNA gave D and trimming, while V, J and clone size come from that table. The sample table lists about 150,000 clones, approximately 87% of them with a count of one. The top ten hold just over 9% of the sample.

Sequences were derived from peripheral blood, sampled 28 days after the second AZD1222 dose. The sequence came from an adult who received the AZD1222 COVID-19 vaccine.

The CDR3 here reads CASSRTGYYNEQFF. In nucleotide form, the sequence is TGTGCCAGCAGCCGGACAGGGTATTACAATGAGCAGTTCTTC. The V and J segments used are TRBV9 and TRBJ2-1, with 8 bases in between that match TRBD1. Unmatched junction bases come to 4, with V trimmed by 4 bases and J by 4 bases. The germline V gene gives CDR1 as SGDLS and CDR2 as YYNGEE. Inclusive of the bounding cysteine and phenylalanine, the CDR3 is 14 residues long. The entry retains the CDR3 DNA only, 42 bases that are in frame from base 1.